This is a list of T cell receptor beta chains from one sample in a study of blood T cells in healthy people across ages. One entry per CDR3 protein results from TCRdb running MiXCR on the 5' RACE reads. The table includes roughly 1.5 million distinct CDR3 sequences, 40% to 45% detected once. Sequenced sample: blood. The receptor set was obtained from a woman aged 18-29 years in good health. The CDR3 runs from the conserved cysteine through the conserved F or W. Size is omitted from some rows. Given values are once, few, many or a class for expanded clones.

V gene	clone size	J gene	CDR3 protein
TRBV7-2	few	TRBJ1-4	CASSSRQAFNEKLFF
TRBV4-3	many	TRBJ2-7	CASSQGALYEQYF
TRBV5-1	.	TRBJ2-3	CASSLPSGGDTQYF
TRBV7-2	.	TRBJ2-3	CASSPRVRLDTQYF
TRBV4-3	few	TRBJ2-5	CASSQDKAGAGETQYF
TRBV29-1	.	TRBJ2-3	CSVGLGTGSTDTQYF
TRBV14	few	TRBJ2-5	CARSQDQETQYF
TRBV11-2	.	TRBJ2-5	CASSMSRARETQYF
TRBV13	.	TRBJ2-3	CASSFWTSGGFPVYTQYF
TRBV29-1	.	TRBJ1-2	CSVDRDIGYTF